The sequence of this T cell receptor beta chain was determined in a study of shared clonotypes between healthy human individuals. Naive CD8 cells, CD45RO-negative and positively selected for CCR7, excluded terminally differentiated effector memory CD45RA+ cells. The method was immunoSEQ multiplex PCR; TCRdb's version includes in-frame clones alone and lacks a portion of them. The sample has about 1,900,000 clones; just under 95% are singletons. Material: naive CD8+ T cells sorted from blood. The TCR was taken from a man younger than 35 in good health.

CDR3 sequence (DNA): TGTGCCAGCAGCTTTTTTGGGGGCAGGGACAATGAGCAGTTCTTC. It codes for CASSFFGGRDNEQFF. The rearrangement links TRBV7-2 to TRBJ2-1; D is perhaps TRBD1 (6 bases). Trimming cost V 3 bases and J 5 bases, with 14 bases left between them. CDR1 is SGHTA and CDR2 is FQGNSA in the germline V gene. The CDR3 is 15 amino acids.